This entry lists 21 T cell receptor beta chains sequenced from one sample in a study of technical replicates of blood from several donors. TCRdb's table, derived via immunoSEQ multiplex PCR, lists solely in-frame clones and lacks some. The profile shows about 60,000 clones, 70% to 90% of them singletons. Source material: PBMCs. Source of these receptors: a human donor in good health. Some clones in this sample may be carry-over from other donors' samples.

The chain employs TRBV19 and TRBJ1-1; no clear D. The CDR3 has 15 residues. Between the trimmed V and J ends, which lost 5 bases and 0 bases, there was a span of 13 bases. The germline V gene encodes CDR1 LNHDA and CDR2 SQIVND (reference sequence). CDR3 amino acids: CASSRASSMNTEAFF. The CDR3 DNA reads TGTGCCAGTAGTCGGGCTAGCAGCATGAACACTGAAGCTTTCTTT.

This chain uses TRBV7-2 with TRBJ2-7; D is possibly TRBD1 (5 bases). V was shortened by 3 bases and J by 3 bases, with 12 bases between the two germline ends. CDR3 length: 14 amino acids. Germline CDR1 is SGHTA and CDR2 is FQGNSA. CDR3 DNA: TGTGCCAGCAGCTTCGGGCAGGGTAACTACGAGCAGTACTTC. It is translated as CASSFGQGNYEQYF.

V is TRBV7-9 and J is TRBJ2-3; 11 nucleotides match TRBD1. CDR3 size: 16 residues. J was trimmed by 6 bases and V by 4 bases; bases with no gene match: 9. Looked up from germline, CDR1 is SEHNR and CDR2 is FQNEAQ (reference sequence). DNA for the CDR3: TGTGCCAGCAGCTACCGGGACAGGGGGTTTCAGGATACGCAGTATTTT. It specifies CASSYRDRGFQDTQYF.

The rearrangement uses TRBV19 and TRBJ2-7; TRBD2 might be the D (6 bases). In germline, CDR1 is LNHDA, CDR2 SQIVND (reference sequence). CDR3 size: 15 residues. V shed 7 bases and J shed 6 bases, with 22 bases lying between them. CDR3 region: CASKGEKGGDCEQYF. CDR3 bases: TGTGCCAGTAAGGGCGAAAAAGGAGGGGACTGCGAGCAGTACTTC.

The rearrangement joins TRBV5-1 to TRBJ2-7; D not certain. Trimming stripped 0 bases from V and 1 base from J, with 29 bases between. Germline V gene sequence: CDR1 SGHRS, CDR2 YFSETQ. The CDR3 runs 21 residues. The CDR3 spells CASSLDPARALSPPKSYEQYF. The CDR3, as DNA: TGCGCCAGCAGCTTGGACCCCGCTAGAGCACTAAGCCCACCCAAATCCTACGAGCAGTACTTC.

This clone was seen only a few times. Different DNA sequences within this sample yield the same CDR3. The chain uses TRBV7-9 and TRBJ2-7, with 7 bases identical to TRBD2. V dropped 0 bases and J dropped 2; count of bases not matched to a gene: 4. This CDR3 has 15 amino acids. The V gene's germline CDR1 is SEHNR and CDR2 FQNEAQ (reference sequence). CDR3 bases: TGTGCCAGCAGCTTAGCGTCCGGGGGGACCTACGAGCAGTACTTC. Its protein is CASSLASGGTYEQYF.

This chain joins TRBV2 and TRBJ1-4; D is undetermined. The CDR3 is made up of 11 amino acids. The V gene lost 6 bases and the J gene lost 7 bases, with 6 bases spanning the gap. Looked up from germline, CDR1 is SNHLY and CDR2 is FYNNEI. CDR3 amino acids: CASSVVEKLFF. The DNA for the CDR3 is TGTGCCAGCAGCGTTGTTGAAAAACTGTTTTTT.

V is TRBV19 and J is TRBJ2-5; 9 nucleotides agree with TRBD2. The CDR3 is made up of 16 amino acids. Trimming took 1 base from V and 1 from J; bases not matched to a gene: 4. The germline gives CDR1 LNHDA, CDR2 SQIVND (reference sequence). CDR3 coding DNA: TGTGCCAGTAGTATAGTGGCTAGCGGGGTCCAAGAGACCCAGTACTTC. Translated: CASSIVASGVQETQYF.

The chain employs TRBV4-2 and TRBJ2-3; 12 bases agree with TRBD2. The CDR3 contains 19 residues. V was clipped by 2 bases and J by 4 bases; unmatched bases: 13. Germline CDR1 and CDR2: LGHNA and YNFKEQ. CDR3 amino acids: CASSQLYAPSGGASDTQYF. The CDR3 DNA sequence: TGTGCCAGCAGCCAACTCTACGCTCCTAGCGGGGGGGCCTCAGATACGCAGTATTTT.

This rearrangement joins TRBV29-1 to TRBJ1-5, with D perhaps TRBD1 (6 bases). Trimming left V 3 bases short and J 0 bases short, with 18 bases between. The CDR3 runs 17 residues. The germline V gene has CDR1 SQVTM and CDR2 ANQGSEA. CDR3 residues: CSVDRGAAHYSNQPQHF. The CDR3 bases are TGCAGCGTTGATCGGGGGGCGGCTCACTATAGCAATCAGCCCCAGCATTTT.

The genes are TRBV5-4 and TRBJ2-1; the D gene is possibly TRBD1 (6 bases). V was cut by 4 bases and J by 9 bases, with 14 bases left in between. Germline V gene data show CDR1 as SGHNT and CDR2 as YYREEE (reference sequence). The CDR3 is 13 residues long. The CDR3 coding sequence is TGTGCCAGCAGCATAGACAGGACGGGTGAGCAGTTCTTC. It is translated as CASSIDRTGEQFF.

The chain joins TRBV5-6 to TRBJ2-7; 11 nucleotides match TRBD2. CDR3 length: 15 amino acids. Trimming removed 4 bases from V and 3 bases from J; junction bases left unmatched: 6. From germline, CDR1 is SGHDT and CDR2 YYEEEE. The chain's CDR3 is CASSPVGTSGYEQYF. DNA of the CDR3: TGTGCCAGCAGCCCCGTCGGGACTAGCGGCTACGAGCAGTACTTC.

This clone was counted a single time. This chain uses TRBV7-9 with TRBJ2-7, with 9 bases matching TRBD2. V was pared by 7 bases and J by 2 bases, with 9 bases of the junction left unmatched. Germline CDR1 SEHNR, CDR2 FQNEAQ (reference sequence). CDR3 size: 15 residues. The CDR3 sequence is CASNPAAGGPYEQYF. The CDR3 DNA reads TGTGCCAGCAACCCCGCCGCGGGAGGGCCCTACGAGCAGTACTTC. The full variable domain, rest sourced from reference TRBV7-9 and TRBJ2-7, is DTGVSQNPRHKITKRGQNVTFRCDPISEHNRLYWYRQTLGQGPEFLTYFQNEAQLEKSRLLSDRFSAERPKGSFSTLEIQRTEQGDSAMYLCASNPAAGGPYEQYFGPGTRLTVT.

The J gene is TRBJ1-1, the V gene TRBV18, with D perhaps matching TRBD1 (6 bases). With 3 bases removed from V and 0 bases from J, the gap between germline ends came to 11 bases. This CDR3 region has 15 residues. The germline CDR1 and CDR2 sequences are KGHSH and LQKENI. The DNA for the CDR3 is TGTGCCAGCTCACCGGGGGCAGGGATGAACACTGAAGCTTTCTTT. This sequence encodes CASSPGAGMNTEAFF.

The chain joins TRBV6-1 to TRBJ2-1, with 9 bases aligning to TRBD2. The ends lost 11 bases at V and 5 bases at J; junction bases unmatched: 10. This CDR3 contains 14 residues. The germline V gene encodes CDR1 MNHNS and CDR2 SASEGT. The CDR3 DNA follows: TGTGCCTCCTTCGGTCTAGCGGGAAACAATGAGCAGTTCTTC. It encodes CASFGLAGNNEQFF.

This clone showed up just once. The CDR3 spells CASRKTGQPRYGYTF. As DNA, the CDR3 is TGCGCCAGCAGAAAGACGGGACAGCCTCGCTATGGCTACACCTTC. The chain recombines TRBV5-1 with TRBJ1-2; the match to TRBD1 covers 7 bases. The V segment lost 5 bases and the J segment 4 bases; nucleotides outside the gene matches: 11. Germline loops: CDR1 SGHRS, CDR2 YFSETQ. The CDR3 runs 15 residues.

This chain joins TRBV2 and TRBJ1-6, with 8 bases that match TRBD1. V shed 1 base and J 7 bases; nucleotides not matched to a gene: 0. In germline, CDR1 is SNHLY, CDR2 FYNNEI. The CDR3 is 14 amino acids. CDR3 protein: CASSEGTGNSPLHF. The CDR3 nucleotides read TGTGCCAGCAGTGAAGGGACAGGGAATTCACCCCTCCACTTT.

V is TRBV18 and J is TRBJ1-2; D is possibly TRBD1 (5 bases). Germline values: CDR1 KGHSH, CDR2 LQKENI. Trimming stripped 5 bases from V and 9 bases from J, with 16 bases between. The CDR3 consists of 13 residues. CDR3 region: CASSEQEYGSYTF. In DNA form, the CDR3 reads TGTGCCAGCTCAGAACAGGAATATGGAAGCTACACCTTC.

The chain uses TRBV7-7 and TRBJ2-1, with TRBD2 matching 10 bases. Trimming cost V 3 bases and J 5 bases; bases outside gene matches: 10. This CDR3 spans 17 amino acids. CDR1 SSHAT and CDR2 FNYEAQ come from the germline V gene (reference sequence). The CDR3 reads CASSLDGAGGPDNEQFF. CDR3 DNA sequence: TGTGCCAGCAGCTTGGACGGAGCGGGAGGGCCAGACAATGAGCAGTTCTTC.

This sequence joins TRBV5-1 and TRBJ2-7, with a weak D call TRBD1 (5 bases). Germline CDR1 SGHRS, CDR2 YFSETQ. The CDR3 has 14 residues. V shed 2 bases and J shed 0 bases, with 9 bases lying between them. CDR3 DNA sequence: TGCGCCAGCAGCTTACAGGAGAGCTCCTACGAGCAGTACTTC. It translates to CASSLQESSYEQYF.

The chain has TRBV5-4 and TRBJ2-7, with 11 nucleotides matching TRBD2. The V and J ends lost 3 bases and 0 bases, in that order; junction bases with no gene match: 2. CDR1 and CDR2 from the germline V gene are SGHNT and YYREEE (reference sequence). CDR3 length: 15 amino acids. CDR3 bases: TGTGCCAGCAGCTCTAGCGGGGGGAACTCCTACGAGCAGTACTTC. This codes for CASSSSGGNSYEQYF.